This entry concerns a single T cell receptor beta chain. What it binds is not known. The sample originates from a study of T cell repertoires in cytomegalovirus infection. From the reads, TCRdb called clonotypes with MiXCR, one entry per CDR3 protein. The sample has 830,000 or so distinct CDR3 sequences; about 30% are singletons. V was cut by 3 bases and J by 1 base, with 11 bases left in between. The CDR3 is 15 amino acids. CDR1 is LNHNV and CDR2 is YYDKDF in the germline V gene (reference sequence). The chain is built from TRBV15 and TRBJ2-3; maybe TRBD2 (5 bases). The input for sequencing was cultured CD8+ T cells from PBMCs, taken from culture after CMV antigen stimulation. The sequence was obtained from a human donor in good health (CMV status not recorded). Some clones in this sample may be carry-over from other donors' samples. The CDR3 region has the DNA TGTGCCACCAGCAGTGAGCTCGGGGGCACAGATACGCAGTATTTT. Protein: CATSSELGGTDTQYF.